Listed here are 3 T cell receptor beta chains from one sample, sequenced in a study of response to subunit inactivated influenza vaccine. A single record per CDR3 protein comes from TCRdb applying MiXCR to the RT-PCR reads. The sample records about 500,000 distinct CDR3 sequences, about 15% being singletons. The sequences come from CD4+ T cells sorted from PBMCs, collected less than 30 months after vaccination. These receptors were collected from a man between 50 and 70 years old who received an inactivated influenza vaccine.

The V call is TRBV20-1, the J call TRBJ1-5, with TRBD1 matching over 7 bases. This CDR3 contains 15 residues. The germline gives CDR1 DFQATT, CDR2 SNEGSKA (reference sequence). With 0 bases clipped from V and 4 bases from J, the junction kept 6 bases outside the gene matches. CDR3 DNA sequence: TGCAGTGCTAGAGATCGCCAGGGGGTGAATCAGCCCCAGCATTTT. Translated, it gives CSARDRQGVNQPQHF.

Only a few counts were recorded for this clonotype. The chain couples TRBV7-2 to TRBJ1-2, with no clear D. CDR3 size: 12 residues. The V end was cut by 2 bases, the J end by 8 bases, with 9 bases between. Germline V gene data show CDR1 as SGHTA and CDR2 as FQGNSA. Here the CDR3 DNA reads TGTGCCAGCAGCTTAAGTCGGGCAGGCTACACCTTC. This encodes CASSLSRAGYTF.

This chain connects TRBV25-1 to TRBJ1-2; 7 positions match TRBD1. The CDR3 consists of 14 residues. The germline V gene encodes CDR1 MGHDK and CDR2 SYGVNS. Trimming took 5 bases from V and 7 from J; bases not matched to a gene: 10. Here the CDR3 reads CASSSITDRAGYTF. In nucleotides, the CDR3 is TGTGCCAGCAGTTCCATTACCGACAGGGCTGGCTACACCTTC.